The 4 T cell receptor beta chains below were found in one sample sequenced in a study of T cell responses to AZD1222 COVID-19 vaccine. Sequencing was performed with immunoSEQ multiplex PCR; in TCRdb, only in-frame clones are kept and a portion is missing. The table lists around 95,000 clones, approximately 90% of them singletons. The sample here was peripheral blood, taken on day 0 of AZD1222 vaccination. The receptor set was obtained from an adult in good health.

This clone was picked up one time. The chain is built from TRBV7-2 and TRBJ1-2; 12 bases agree with TRBD1. The CDR3 extends over 13 amino acids. V dropped 6 bases and J dropped 6; count of bases not matched to a gene: 2. The germline V gene encodes CDR1 SGHTA and CDR2 FQGNSA. The CDR3 protein is CASRGQGANGYTF. DNA for the CDR3: TGTGCCAGCAGGGGACAGGGGGCGAATGGCTACACCTTC.

The V and J genes are TRBV9 and TRBJ2-3; D uncertain. CDR1 and CDR2 (germline): SGDLS, YYNGEE. This CDR3 is built from 14 residues. V lost 1 base and J lost 0, with 6 bases in between. The CDR3 nucleotides read TGTGCCAGCAGCGTATATACTAGCACAGATACGCAGTATTTT. Residues: CASSVYTSTDTQYF.

The chain has TRBV30 and TRBJ2-7, with D unresolved. Per germline, CDR1 GTSNPN and CDR2 SVGIG (reference sequence). The V and J ends lost 0 bases and 6 bases respectively, with 6 bases between them. CDR3 length: 11 residues. The CDR3 here is CAWSVLPEQYF. The CDR3 nucleotides are TGTGCCTGGAGTGTTCTCCCCGAGCAGTACTTC.

The chain has TRBV28 and TRBJ2-2; 14 bases line up with TRBD2. CDR3 length equals 17 residues. Germline V gene sequence: CDR1 MDHEN, CDR2 SYDVKM. V shed 5 bases, J shed 6 bases, and the junction held 8 bases outside the gene matches. The CDR3 DNA follows: TGTGCCAGCAGTCATTCCGGGACTAGCGGGAGCTCCGGGGAGCTGTTTTTT. It specifies CASSHSGTSGSSGELFF.